This record covers a single T cell receptor (beta chain). As yet, its antigen is unknown. Using genomic DNA as the template, TCR beta VDJ and CDR3 profiling was carried out. TCRdb passed the reads through MiXCR, listing each CDR3 protein once. The data show 250,000 to 300,000 distinct CDR3 sequences, under 65% seen once. Patients included in sequencing had previously demonstrated CD8+CD57+ cell expansion by flow cytometry. As a group, the patients uniformly had severe acquired aplastic anemia. The CDR3 runs to 14 residues. V shed 2 bases and J 2 bases; nucleotides not matched to a gene: 2. CDR1 SEHNR and CDR2 FQNEAQ come from the germline V gene (reference sequence). The record originates from a study of CD8+CD57+ T cells in acquired aplastic anemia. Study-level findings and limits: About 30 shared CD8+ CDR3s appeared highly expressed within patients' immunodominant clones.

The receptor's source is a human donor with aplastic anemia. The sequenced sample was sorted CD4+, CD8+, or CD8+CD57+ T cells (not recorded which) from PBMCs. The rearrangement joins TRBV7-9 to TRBJ2-5; TRBD1 matches 7 bases. The DNA of the CDR3 is TGTGCCAGCAGCTTATCGGGACAGCAAGAGACCCAGTACTTC. Translation: CASSLSGQQETQYF. Full variable domain (rest looked up from reference TRBV7-9 and TRBJ2-5): DTGVSQNPRHKITKRGQNVTFRCDPISEHNRLYWYRQTLGQGPEFLTYFQNEAQLEKSRLLSDRFSAERPKGSFSTLEIQRTEQGDSAMYLCASSLSGQQETQYFGPGTRLLVL.